Shown below are 21 T cell receptor beta chains from a single sample sequenced in a study of shared clonotypes between healthy human individuals (dated by TCRdb to about 2020). Libraries were prepared through the immunoSEQ multiplex PCR assay. The source is immuneACCESS, and TCRdb retained only in-frame sequences with V and J called. Part of the clones is not carried over; for the studies checked, unresolved V genes explain less than half of this, and the remainder is unexplained. In all, the sample holds about 480,000 clones, and 79% of those were seen once. The ten largest account for roughly 13% of the sample. Sequenced sample: PBMCs. These receptors all stem from a woman aged 40 to 50 in good health. Some clones in this sample may be carry-over from other donors' samples.

This clone has a handful of counts. The chain combines TRBV2 with TRBJ1-1, with a tentative D call TRBD1 (6 bases). The CDR3 runs to 14 residues. Deletions cut 7 bases from V and 3 bases from J, with 15 bases between. The V gene's germline CDR1 is SNHLY and CDR2 FYNNEI. CDR3 DNA sequence: TGTGCCAGCACCGAAACAGGGTTCGACACTGAAGCTTTCTTT. This sequence encodes CASTETGFDTEAFF.

This clone was observed once. This chain uses TRBV7-9 with TRBJ2-7; D is undetermined. This CDR3 is 13 amino acids long. CDR1 is SEHNR, CDR2 FQNEAQ, per germline (reference sequence). Trimming shortened V by 2 bases and J by 6 bases, and 11 bases separated the two germline ends. CDR3: CASSLSSIPEQYF. CDR3 sequence (DNA): TGTGCCAGCAGCTTATCCTCCATCCCCGAGCAGTACTTC.

This sequence joins TRBV11-1 and TRBJ2-5; D might be TRBD2 (6 bases). The DNA matches TRBJ2-7 better at its end, which makes the J call doubtful. The CDR3 is made up of 15 amino acids. From germline, CDR1 is SGHAT and CDR2 FQDESV (reference sequence). The CDR3 DNA is TGTGCCAGCAGCTTAGGCGGGGTTAACCCTCTCGAGCAGTACTTC. It specifies CASSLGGVNPLEQYF.

In its sample, this clone was seen a few times. V usage is TRBV6-1 and J usage is TRBJ1-5; a weak D match, TRBD1 (5 bases). V lost 2 bases to trimming and J lost 6 bases, with 8 bases between them. CDR1 is MNHNS, CDR2 SASEGT, per germline. The CDR3 totals 13 residues. CDR3 in amino acids: CASSERGRQPQHF. Written as DNA, the CDR3 is TGTGCCAGCAGTGAAAGGGGTCGTCAGCCCCAGCATTTT.

This chain uses TRBV19 with TRBJ2-2; D not resolved. Trimming left V 5 bases short and J 3 bases short, with 13 bases between. CDR3 length: 15 amino acids. Germline assignment: CDR1 LNHDA and CDR2 SQIVND (reference sequence). The CDR3 coding sequence is TGTGCCAGTAGTTCCGCCTTCTACGACACCGGGGAGCTGTTTTTT. Translation gives CASSSAFYDTGELFF.

The chain has TRBV7-2 and TRBJ2-2; perhaps TRBD2 as D (5 bases). Per the germline V gene, CDR1 is SGHTA and CDR2 is FQGNSA. V shed 0 bases and J shed 5 bases, with 10 bases lying between them. The CDR3 has 15 amino acids. The DNA for the CDR3 is TGTGCCAGCAGCTTAGCGGGAGTCAGGACCGGGGAGCTGTTTTTT. Residues: CASSLAGVRTGELFF.

As concerns this clone: Other nucleotide sequences in the sample specify the same CDR3. The CDR3: CASSLGQGDYEQYF. The CDR3 nucleotides read TGCGCCAGCAGCTTGGGTCAGGGAGACTACGAGCAGTACTTC. V usage is TRBV5-1 and J usage is TRBJ2-7; either TRBD1 or TRBD2 may supply D (5 bases each). The CDR3 is made up of 14 amino acids. The germline CDR1 and CDR2 sequences are SGHRS and YFSETQ. V was shortened by 0 bases and J by 3 bases, with 10 bases between the two germline ends.

This clone was seen many times. V and J are TRBV5-1 and TRBJ2-1; 13 nucleotides match TRBD2. With 3 bases clipped from V and 5 bases from J, the junction kept 20 bases outside the gene matches. Germline V CDR1 and CDR2: SGHRS, YFSETQ. This CDR3 has 21 residues. The chain's CDR3 is CASSSKPILAGGLFKDNEQFF. DNA for the CDR3: TGCGCCAGCAGCTCCAAACCTATACTAGCGGGAGGGCTTTTTAAGGACAATGAGCAGTTCTTC.

The chain joins TRBV7-2 to TRBJ1-3; D not certain. Germline CDR1 SGHTA, CDR2 FQGNSA. There are 15 residues in the CDR3. V lost 1 base and J lost 4, with 11 bases in between. This CDR3 is CASSLVVGSGNTIYF. CDR3 nucleotide sequence: TGTGCCAGCAGCTTAGTGGTGGGGTCGGGAAACACCATATATTTT.

The rearrangement joins TRBV6-5 to TRBJ1-2; 7 nucleotides match TRBD1. This CDR3 spans 14 amino acids. Germline CDR1 reads MNHEY; CDR2 reads SVGAGI. The trim removed 4 bases at V and 8 bases at J, leaving 10 bases unmatched. The CDR3 sequence: CASSSPTGTGGYTF. The CDR3 bases are TGTGCCAGCAGTTCCCCGACAGGGACCGGCGGCTACACCTTC.

The rearrangement uses TRBV30 and TRBJ2-2; tentative D call: TRBD1 (5 bases). The CDR3 runs to 13 residues. Germline CDR1 reads GTSNPN; CDR2 reads SVGIG (reference sequence). V lost 3 bases to trimming and J lost 4 bases, with 9 bases between them. The CDR3 sequence: CAWSLGVTGELFF. As DNA, the CDR3 is TGTGCCTGGAGCTTAGGGGTCACCGGGGAGCTGTTTTTT.

This chain links TRBV10-1 with TRBJ2-2; D not certain. The ends were cut back, 5 bases at V and 7 bases at J, with 8 bases in the middle. This CDR3 region has 12 residues. CDR1 and CDR2 from the germline V gene are WNHNN and SYGVQD (reference sequence). CDR3 bases: TGCGCCAGCAGTCTCAGGATCGGGGAGCTGTTTTTT. Amino acids: CASSLRIGELFF.

On this clone itself: Other DNA variants within this sample encode the same CDR3. V is TRBV19 and J is TRBJ2-5, with a tentative D call TRBD2 (6 bases). This CDR3 comprises 13 residues. The germline V gene has CDR1 LNHDA and CDR2 SQIVND (reference sequence). V shed 1 base and J shed 5 bases, with 8 bases lying between them. The CDR3 DNA follows: TGTGCCAGTAGTATAGGAGGGAGGGAGACCCAGTACTTC. Translated: CASSIGGRETQYF.

The chain links TRBV10-3 to TRBJ2-7; 10 nucleotides align to TRBD2. The CDR3 is 14 residues long. Trimming removed 6 bases from V and 2 bases from J; junction bases left unmatched: 4. Germline loops: CDR1 ENHRY, CDR2 SYGVKD. CDR3 amino acids: CAIRPGLATYEQYF. The CDR3 coding sequence is TGTGCCATCAGGCCGGGACTAGCGACCTACGAGCAGTACTTC.

This clone has a handful of counts. The rearrangement joins TRBV7-8 to TRBJ1-1; no definite D call. CDR1 is SGHVS and CDR2 is FQNEAQ in the germline V gene. CDR3 length: 13 amino acids. The V and J ends lost 3 bases and 4 bases respectively, with 9 bases between them. CDR3 nucleotides: TGTGCCAGCAGCTTTGCCTGGGCCACTGAAGCTTTCTTT. Translating gives CASSFAWATEAFF.

This rearrangement joins TRBV28 to TRBJ2-7, with TRBD1 as a possible D gene (6 bases). The CDR3 has 17 amino acids. V lost 5 bases and J 3 bases, leaving 23 bases between the germline ends. Germline values: CDR1 MDHEN, CDR2 SYDVKM. The CDR3 is CASSPPHTGLYYYEQYF. CDR3 nucleotide sequence: TGTGCCAGCAGTCCTCCCCACACAGGGCTATATTACTACGAGCAGTACTTC.

The rearrangement links TRBV25-1 to TRBJ2-1; 14 positions match TRBD2. The CDR3 loop spans 18 amino acids. Germline CDR1 reads MGHDK; CDR2 reads SYGVNS. The trim removed 7 bases at V and 0 bases at J, leaving 8 bases unmatched. This CDR3 is CASIGGLAGESSYNEQFF. The CDR3 DNA follows: TGTGCCAGCATAGGGGGACTAGCGGGAGAAAGCTCCTACAATGAGCAGTTCTTC.

This clone occurred once. This sequence joins TRBV2 and TRBJ1-2; D is ambiguous. The V end was cut by 7 bases, the J end by 13 bases, with 19 bases between. The CDR3 loop spans 12 amino acids. Germline CDR1 and CDR2: SNHLY and FYNNEI. The CDR3 protein is CASKGREEFFTF. The CDR3 DNA reads as TGTGCCAGCAAAGGACGGGAGGAGTTCTTCACCTTC.

A few counts support this clone. CDR3 in DNA: TGTGCCAGCAGTCCACCTAGACAGGGGCGGAACGAGCAGTACTTC. It translates to CASSPPRQGRNEQYF. The chain is built from TRBV7-9 and TRBJ2-7; 8 bases fit TRBD1. Germline values: CDR1 SEHNR, CDR2 FQNEAQ (reference sequence). This CDR3 region has 15 residues. J gave up 5 bases and V 6 bases, and 12 bases lay outside the gene matches.

The chain recombines TRBV29-1 with TRBJ2-1; 12 bases are shared with TRBD2. The CDR3 loop spans 16 amino acids. The trim removed 4 bases at V and 7 bases at J, leaving 11 bases unmatched. The germline V gene has CDR1 SQVTM and CDR2 ANQGSEA. This chain's CDR3 is CSVVPSGRAWANEQFF. The CDR3 coding sequence is TGCAGCGTTGTCCCTAGCGGGAGGGCCTGGGCGAATGAGCAGTTCTTC.

The chain combines TRBV23-1 with TRBJ2-7; TRBD1 matches 7 bases. TRBV23-1 is noted as an ORF with a role that remains uncertain. This CDR3 is 12 amino acids long. Trimming at V came to 11 bases and at J to 6 bases, leaving 10 bases not matched to a gene. The CDR3 nucleotides are TGCGCCGGAGACAGGGTCCGTTGCGAGCAGTACTTC. Translated: CAGDRVRCEQYF.